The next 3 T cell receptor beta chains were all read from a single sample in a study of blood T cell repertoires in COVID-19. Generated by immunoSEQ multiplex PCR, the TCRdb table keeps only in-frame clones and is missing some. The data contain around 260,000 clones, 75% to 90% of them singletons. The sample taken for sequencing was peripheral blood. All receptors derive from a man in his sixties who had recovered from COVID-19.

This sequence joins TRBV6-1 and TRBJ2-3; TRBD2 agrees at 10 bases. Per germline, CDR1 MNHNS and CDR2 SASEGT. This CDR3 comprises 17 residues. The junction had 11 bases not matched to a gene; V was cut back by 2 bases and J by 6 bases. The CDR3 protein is CASSENLAGAGGDTQYF. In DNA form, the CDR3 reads TGTGCCAGCAGTGAAAACCTAGCGGGGGCGGGCGGGGATACGCAGTATTTT.

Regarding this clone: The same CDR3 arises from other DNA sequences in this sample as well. In nucleotides, the CDR3 is TGTGCCAGCAGCGTAGGAACAGAGAACTATGGCTACACCTTC. It codes for CASSVGTENYGYTF. The chain carries TRBV9 and TRBJ1-2; no firm D call. Germline V gene lookup returns CDR1 SGDLS and CDR2 YYNGEE. This CDR3 is 14 amino acids long. The V and J ends lost 0 bases and 2 bases respectively, with 8 bases between them.

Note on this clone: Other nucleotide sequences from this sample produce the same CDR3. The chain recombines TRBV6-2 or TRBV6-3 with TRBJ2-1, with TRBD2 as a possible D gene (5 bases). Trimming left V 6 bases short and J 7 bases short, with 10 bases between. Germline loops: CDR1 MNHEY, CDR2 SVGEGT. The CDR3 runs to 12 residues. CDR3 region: CASSPPGNEQFF. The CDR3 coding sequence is TGTGCCAGCAGCCCCCCGGGGAATGAGCAGTTCTTC.